This T cell receptor (beta chain) comes out of a study of early T cells in non-severe SARS-CoV-2 infection. The overall study: Bulk RNA from unsorted whole blood was sequenced; chains were unpaired. General study points: CD4 and private specificities were missed by VDJdb matching, which favored anti-spike CD8 responses.

This clonotype was detected a few times. No antigen is known for it. Separate cDNA molecules each had unique molecular identifiers attached to them. TCRdb fed the 5' RACE reads into MiXCR, producing one record per CDR3 protein. The sample consists of more than 90,000 distinct CDR3 sequences, roughly 13% of them appearing once. Germline-derived CDR1 and CDR2 are LNHNV and YYDKDF (reference sequence). Trimming pared 4 bases from V and 0 bases from J, leaving 10 bases between. This CDR3 spans 14 amino acids. V gene TRBV15 combines with J gene TRBJ2-7, with TRBD1 as a possible D gene (5 bases). This clonotype was obtained from an adult who was a healthcare worker with PCR-confirmed SARS-CoV-2 infection or an uninfected control (not recorded which). The specimen sequenced was whole blood. CDR3 residues: CATSTAGISYEQYF. The CDR3 region has the DNA TGTGCCACCAGCACGGCAGGGATCTCCTACGAGCAGTACTTC.